The 11 T cell receptor beta chains reported below all come from one sample, sequenced in a study of T-cell memory formation after mild COVID-19. TCRdb redid the calling of the 5' RACE reads with MiXCR, one entry per CDR3 protein. This sample carries fewer than 700,000 distinct CDR3 sequences, about a fifth of them seen once, and the ten largest clones take roughly 9.1%. Sequencing input: PBMCs or a T cell subset sorted from them (not recorded which). The origin of the receptors is an adult woman who had mild COVID-19 (a few samples of this study predate the infection). Cell type and time point are not known.

This clonotype was counted a few times. The chain links TRBV15 to TRBJ2-7; TRBD2 matches 10 bases. The V gene end was trimmed by 0 bases and the J gene end by 3 bases; junction bases not matched to a gene: 11. The CDR3 runs to 18 residues. Germline V gene sequence: CDR1 LNHNV, CDR2 YYDKDF (reference sequence). CDR3 region: CATSRESASGGSLYEQYF. CDR3 sequence (DNA): TGTGCCACCAGCAGAGAGAGCGCTAGCGGGGGTAGTCTCTACGAGCAGTACTTC.

This clonotype was counted between two and nine times. The rearrangement links TRBV14 to TRBJ2-7, with TRBD2 identical over 7 bases. Germline values: CDR1 SGHDN, CDR2 FVKESK. V was clipped by 1 base and J by 3 bases; unmatched bases: 9. The CDR3 is 16 amino acids. For the CDR3, the DNA is TGTGCCAGCAGCCAAGGGTACGACGCGGGAGTCTACGAGCAGTACTTC. As protein: CASSQGYDAGVYEQYF.

The sample holds a few counts of this clonotype. CDR3 residues: CASSLPSPFVGSSYNEQFF. DNA of the CDR3: TGTGCCAGCAGCTTACCCTCCCCCTTTGTCGGGAGCTCCTACAATGAGCAGTTCTTC. The rearrangement joins TRBV7-2 to TRBJ2-1, with a tentative D call TRBD2 (6 bases). The CDR3 is made up of 19 amino acids. CDR1 is SGHTA and CDR2 is FQGNSA in the germline V gene. Deletions cut 2 bases from V and 0 bases from J, with 20 bases between.

This clonotype was detected only a few times. V is TRBV4-1 and J is TRBJ2-1, with TRBD2 matching over 16 bases. V was pared by 4 bases and J by 2 bases, with 5 bases of the junction left unmatched. Germline V gives CDR1 MGHRA, CDR2 YSYEKL. The CDR3 loop spans 18 amino acids. This CDR3 is CASSPSGLAGGPYNEQFF. The CDR3 DNA sequence: TGCGCCAGCAGCCCATCGGGACTAGCGGGGGGGCCCTACAATGAGCAGTTCTTC.

The chain uses TRBV5-1 and TRBJ1-2, with TRBD1 matching 9 bases. The ends lost 2 bases at V and 6 bases at J; junction bases unmatched: 8. CDR1 and CDR2 (germline): SGHRS, YFSETQ. CDR3 size: 15 residues. In DNA, the CDR3 is TGCGCCAGCAGCTTAGTCGGGACAGGGTGGAATGGCTACACCTTC. It encodes CASSLVGTGWNGYTF.

V and J are TRBV12-5 and TRBJ1-6; no reliable D call. Germline CDR1 and CDR2: LGHNT and FRNRAP. This CDR3 contains 14 residues. V was cut by 8 bases and J by 7 bases, with 15 bases left in between. This CDR3 reads CASQERGINSPLHF. The CDR3 nucleotides are TGTGCTAGTCAAGAGCGTGGAATCAATTCACCCCTCCACTTT.

This clonotype was seen a handful of times. V gene TRBV11-2 combines with J gene TRBJ2-3; weak D call: TRBD2 (7 bases). CDR3 length equals 18 residues. V gave up 4 bases and J gave up 2 bases, with 22 bases separating them. CDR1 SGHAT and CDR2 FQNNGV come from the germline V gene. CDR3 sequence (DNA): TGTGCCAGCAGCTCCAGGGGACTCAGCGGGGATTACACAGATACGCAGTATTTT. Translating gives CASSSRGLSGDYTDTQYF.

This clonotype was picked up a small number of times. The CDR3 DNA is TGTGCCAGCAGCCCCAGCGGTACGGGTACCTACGAGCAGTACTTC. It codes for CASSPSGTGTYEQYF. This sequence joins TRBV3-1 and TRBJ2-7; tentative D call: TRBD2 (5 bases). Germline lookup yields CDR1 LGHDT and CDR2 YNNKEL (reference sequence). Trimming removed 4 bases at V and 2 bases at J, with 15 bases between. CDR3 length equals 15 residues.

This clonotype was seen only a few times. V gene TRBV7-7 combines with J gene TRBJ2-1; D call uncertain. The CDR3 runs 15 residues. V lost 5 bases and J lost 3, with 14 bases in between. Germline V gives CDR1 SSHAT, CDR2 FNYEAQ (reference sequence). For the CDR3, the DNA is TGTGCCAGCAGCCCCGGGTTGGGTCTCTACAATGAGCAGTTCTTC. Encoded protein: CASSPGLGLYNEQFF. Based on the CDR3 plus reference TRBV7-7 and TRBJ2-1, the full variable domain is GAGVSQSPRYKVTKRGQDVTLRCDPISSHATLYWYQQALGQGPEFLTYFNYEAQPDKSGLPSDRFSAERPEGSISTLTIQRTEQRDSAMYRCASSPGLGLYNEQFFGPGTRLTVL.

The chain joins TRBV12-3 or TRBV12-4 to TRBJ2-5; D uncertain. The CDR3 length is 14 residues. Trimming left V 3 bases short and J 5 bases short, with 13 bases between. CDR3 amino acids: CASSFRSRMETQYF. The DNA of the CDR3 is TGTGCCAGCAGTTTCCGCTCTCGTATGGAGACCCAGTACTTC.

This chain joins TRBV5-1 and TRBJ2-2; D may be TRBD2 (6 bases). CDR1 is SGHRS, CDR2 YFSETQ, per germline. The CDR3 covers 13 residues. V lost 6 bases and J lost 7, with 13 bases in between. The CDR3 DNA reads as TGCGCCAGCACGCTCGGGACTGTCGGGGAGCTGTTTTTT. Its translation is CASTLGTVGELFF.